This T cell receptor beta chain appears in the sequencing data of a study of regulatory T cells in long-lasting Graves disease. Study background: Antithyroid drugs had been taken under 3 months by newly diagnosed Graves' patients. General study results and limits: Blood alone, not thyroid tissue, was studied.

This clonotype occurred many times. Its antigen remains unknown. Investigators prepared the TCR beta libraries by applying iRepertoire HTBI primers and Arm-PCR of CDR3 regions. Each CDR3 protein is one row after TCRdb ran MiXCR on the multiplex PCR reads. This table holds roughly 400,000 distinct CDR3 sequences, 15% found once. Germline CDR1 is SEHNR and CDR2 is FQNEAQ (reference sequence). The V and J ends lost 7 bases and 5 bases, in that order; junction bases with no gene match: 10. The CDR3 totals 15 residues. Time point defined: newly diagnosed GD, antithyroid drugs for less than 3 months. RNA extracted from PBMCs served as the sequencing template. These data also formed part of another study, on T cells in Graves' hyperthyroidism and ophthalmopathy. That work states: Exclusion criteria comprised uncontrolled infection, other autoimmune disease, pregnancy or lactation. HTBI primers were employed in a first-round RT-PCR of the TCR CDR3.

The gene calls are TRBV7-9 and TRBJ2-3; 9 bases are a match to TRBD2. The sequence was collected from a woman between 40 and 50 years old with Graves disease. The sequencing used peripheral blood mononuclear cells (PBMCs), collected at new diagnosis, from a patient treated with antithyroid drugs. The DNA of the CDR3 is TGTGCCAGCACCCGGGTAGCGGGAGAAATAGATACGCAGTATTTT. This codes for CASTRVAGEIDTQYF.